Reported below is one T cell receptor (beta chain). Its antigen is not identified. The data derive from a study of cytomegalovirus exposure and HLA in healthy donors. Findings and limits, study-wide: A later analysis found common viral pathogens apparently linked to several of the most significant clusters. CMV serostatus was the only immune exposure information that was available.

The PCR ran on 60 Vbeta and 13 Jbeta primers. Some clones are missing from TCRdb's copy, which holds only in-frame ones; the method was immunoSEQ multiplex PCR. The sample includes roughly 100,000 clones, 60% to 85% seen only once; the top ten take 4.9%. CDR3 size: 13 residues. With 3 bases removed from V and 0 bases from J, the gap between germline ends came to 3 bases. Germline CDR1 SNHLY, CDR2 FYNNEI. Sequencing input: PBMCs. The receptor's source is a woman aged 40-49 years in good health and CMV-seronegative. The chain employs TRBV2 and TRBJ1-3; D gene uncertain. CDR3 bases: TGTGCCAGCAGTGAGAGCTCTGGAAACACCATATATTTT. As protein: CASSESSGNTIYF.